The next 2 T cell receptor beta chains were all read from a single sample in a study of shared clonotypes between healthy human individuals. The protocol was immunoSEQ multiplex PCR, while the TCRdb copy is restricted to in-frame clones and leaves out a portion. The sample has fewer than 650,000 clones, around 80% seen once. The source material was PBMCs. Every receptor here comes from a woman aged 40 to 55 in good health. Some clones in this sample may be carry-over from other donors' samples.

This clone was picked up one time. J is TRBJ2-2 and V is TRBV5-1; perhaps TRBD2 as D (5 bases). CDR1 and CDR2 (germline): SGHRS, YFSETQ. V lost 0 bases and J 4 bases, leaving 10 bases between the germline ends. This CDR3 spans 15 amino acids. The CDR3 nucleotides read TGCGCCAGCAGCTTGGGGCCAAGCGGCACCGGGGAGCTGTTTTTT. Its translation: CASSLGPSGTGELFF.

The chain employs TRBV19 and TRBJ1-3, with 9 nucleotides matching TRBD1. The CDR3 loop spans 16 amino acids. The V gene end was trimmed by 5 bases and the J gene end by 4 bases; junction bases not matched to a gene: 9. Germline V lookup: CDR1 LNHDA, CDR2 SQIVND (reference sequence). CDR3: CASSVHLGTGGNTIYF. CDR3 DNA sequence: TGTGCCAGTAGTGTCCATCTCGGGACAGGGGGAAACACCATATATTTT. The full variable domain, its missing parts supplied by reference TRBV19 and TRBJ1-3, is DGGITQSPKYLFRKEGQNVTLSCEQNLNHDAMYWYRQDPGQGLRLIYYSQIVNDFQKGDIAEGYSVSREKKESFPLTVTSAQKNPTAFYLCASSVHLGTGGNTIYFGEGSWLTVV.